This section outlines one T cell receptor (beta chain) sequence together with its context. The sample is drawn from a study of blood T cell repertoires in COVID-19. Study background: Samples representing acute and convalescent COVID-19 were sourced from the United States, Italy and Spain.

TCRdb keeps only in-frame clones here, not all; method: immunoSEQ multiplex PCR. The sample comprises about 230,000 clones, around four fifths of which are singletons, and 27% rests with the top ten. The sequence was collected from a man aged 40-49 years with acute or convalescent COVID-19. The sample comprised peripheral blood.

The CDR3: CASGGQGVYEQYF. The CDR3 DNA reads as TGTGCCAGCGGAGGACAGGGCGTCTACGAGCAGTACTTC. The chain employs TRBV2 and TRBJ2-7; TRBD1 aligns across 8 bases. The CDR3 is 13 amino acids. Trimming took 8 bases from V and 3 from J; bases not matched to a gene: 6. Germline loops: CDR1 SNHLY, CDR2 FYNNEI.